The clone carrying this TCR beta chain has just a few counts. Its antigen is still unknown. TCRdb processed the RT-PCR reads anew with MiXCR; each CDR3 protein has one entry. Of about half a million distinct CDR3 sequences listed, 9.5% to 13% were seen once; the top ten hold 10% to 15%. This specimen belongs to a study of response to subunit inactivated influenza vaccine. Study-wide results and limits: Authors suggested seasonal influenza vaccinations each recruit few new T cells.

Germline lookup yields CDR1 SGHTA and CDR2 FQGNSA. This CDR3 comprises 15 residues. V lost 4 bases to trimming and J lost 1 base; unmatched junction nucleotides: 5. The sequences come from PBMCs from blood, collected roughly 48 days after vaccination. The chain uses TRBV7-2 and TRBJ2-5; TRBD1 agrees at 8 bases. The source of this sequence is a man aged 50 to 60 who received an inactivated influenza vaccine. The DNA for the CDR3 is TGTGCCAGCAGCTCGCAGGGGGCTATCCAAGAGACCCAGTACTTC. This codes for CASSSQGAIQETQYF.